The clone carrying this T cell receptor beta chain has ten or more counts. The data derive from a study of T cell repertoires in cytomegalovirus infection. The CDR3 sequence is 15 residues long. The V and J ends lost 6 bases and 1 base, in that order; junction bases with no gene match: 5. TCRdb used MiXCR to reprocess the reads, holding one entry per CDR3 protein. The sample has 490,000 or so distinct CDR3 sequences; about 11% are singletons. V gene TRBV12-3 or TRBV12-4 combines with J gene TRBJ1-5; 8 bases agree with TRBD1. The clonotype originates from a human donor in good health (CMV status not recorded). Some clones in this sample may be carry-over from other donors' samples. The sequencing input was PBMCs. The CDR3 reads CASRLDRGSNQPQHF. The CDR3 DNA reads as TGTGCCAGCAGGCTTGACAGGGGAAGCAATCAGCCCCAGCATTTT.